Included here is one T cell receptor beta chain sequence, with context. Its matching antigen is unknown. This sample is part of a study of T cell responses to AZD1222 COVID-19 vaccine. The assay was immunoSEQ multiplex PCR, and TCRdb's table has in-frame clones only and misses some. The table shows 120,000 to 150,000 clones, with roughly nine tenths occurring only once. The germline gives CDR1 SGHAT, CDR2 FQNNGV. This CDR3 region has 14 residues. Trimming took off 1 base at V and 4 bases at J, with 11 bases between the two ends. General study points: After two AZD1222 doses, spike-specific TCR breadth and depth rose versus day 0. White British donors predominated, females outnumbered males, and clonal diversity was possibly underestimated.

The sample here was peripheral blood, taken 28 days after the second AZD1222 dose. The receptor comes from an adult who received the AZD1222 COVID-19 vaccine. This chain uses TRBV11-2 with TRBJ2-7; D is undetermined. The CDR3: CASSLGPGAYEQYF. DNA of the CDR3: TGTGCCAGCAGCTTAGGACCCGGAGCGTACGAGCAGTACTTC.